This entry lists 26 T cell receptor beta chains sequenced from one sample in a study of T cells after yellow fever vaccination. Each CDR3 protein gets one entry after TCRdb re-called the 5' RACE reads with MiXCR. Of about 260,000 distinct CDR3 sequences in the sample, around 13% were seen once. The specimen comprised CD4+ T cells sorted from PBMCs, sampled 45 days after the yellow fever booster vaccination. These receptors originate from a man aged 25 to 40 who received the YFV17D yellow fever vaccine.

The chain employs TRBV3-1 and TRBJ2-7, with no clear D. The germline gives CDR1 LGHDT, CDR2 YNNKEL (reference sequence). Trimming removed 1 base at V and 6 bases at J, with 10 bases between. CDR3 length equals 13 residues. The CDR3 loop is CASSQGASSEQYF. CDR3 DNA: TGTGCCAGCAGCCAAGGGGCCTCTTCCGAGCAGTACTTC.

This clonotype appeared many times. V usage is TRBV10-3 and J usage is TRBJ2-7; a possible D gene is TRBD2 (5 bases). Germline CDR1 is ENHRY and CDR2 is SYGVKD. V was pared by 8 bases and J by 5 bases, with 13 bases between. The CDR3 has 12 residues. CDR3 in DNA: TGTGCCATCGGCGGGTGGAAGCACGAGCAGTACTTC. Protein: CAIGGWKHEQYF.

For the CDR3, the DNA is TGTGCCAGCAGTTTAGACCCAGGGGGCGATGAGCAGTTCTTC. It is translated as CASSLDPGGDEQFF. The V call is TRBV12-3 or TRBV12-4, the J call TRBJ2-1; the match to TRBD1 covers 8 bases. This CDR3 is built from 14 residues. J gave up 8 bases and V 1 base, and 4 bases lay outside the gene matches.

This clonotype was seen many times. The V call is TRBV25-1, the J call TRBJ2-3; no clear D. Between the trimmed V and J ends, which lost 3 bases and 2 bases, there was a span of 3 bases. The germline V gene encodes CDR1 MGHDK and CDR2 SYGVNS. This CDR3 has 12 amino acids. Written as DNA, the CDR3 is TGTGCCAGCAGTGATTACACAGATACGCAGTATTTT. Translating it yields CASSDYTDTQYF.

The chain employs TRBV20-1 and TRBJ2-5, with 14 bases identical to TRBD2. The germline V gene encodes CDR1 DFQATT and CDR2 SNEGSKA (reference sequence). V gave up 6 bases and J gave up 5 bases; unmatched junction bases: 5. The length of the CDR3 is 14 residues. The CDR3 spells CSAAGLAGVETQYF. The CDR3 DNA reads as TGCAGTGCCGCGGGACTAGCGGGAGTCGAGACCCAGTACTTC.

This clonotype was counted only a few times. Relative to the germline gene, one junction end is altered; a read error may explain this. This chain connects TRBV15 to TRBJ2-7; D unclear. The CDR3 is made up of 13 amino acids. The germline CDR1 and CDR2 sequences are LNHNV and YYDKDF (reference sequence). The CDR3 DNA is TGTGCCACCAGCCGGCTCATCTCCTCCGAGCAGTACTTC. Translated: CATSRLISSEQYF.

V and J are TRBV20-1 and TRBJ2-1; 7 positions agree with TRBD2. Germline lookup yields CDR1 DFQATT and CDR2 SNEGSKA (reference sequence). The V segment lost 3 bases and the J segment 4 bases; nucleotides outside the gene matches: 9. The CDR3 length is 15 residues. CDR3 coding DNA: TGCAGTGCTAGGGGTAGGCGGGAGAGGTACAATGAGCAGTTCTTC. This gives the protein CSARGRRERYNEQFF.

This clonotype was recorded many times. This rearrangement joins TRBV2 to TRBJ2-7, with a tentative D call TRBD1 (6 bases). V was cut by 1 base and J by 1 base, with 23 bases left in between. Germline values: CDR1 SNHLY, CDR2 FYNNEI. CDR3 size: 19 residues. In nucleotides, the CDR3 is TGTGCCAGCAGTGAAGTCCTGGTGGGGGCGCGTTTTCGGTCCTACGAGCAGTACTTC. This gives the protein CASSEVLVGARFRSYEQYF.

The chain combines TRBV6-2 or TRBV6-3 with TRBJ2-7; no clear D. Germline V CDR1 and CDR2: MNHEY, SVGEGT. This CDR3 is built from 11 residues. V lost 6 bases, J lost 4 bases, and 7 bases lay in between. Here the CDR3 reads CASRDGYEQYF. Written as DNA, the CDR3 is TGTGCCAGCAGAGACGGATACGAGCAGTACTTC.

The chain combines TRBV6-5 with TRBJ2-5, with D perhaps given as TRBD1 or TRBD2 (5 bases each). V was cut by 4 bases and J by 7 bases, with 19 bases left in between. There are 15 residues in the CDR3. The germline V gene encodes CDR1 MNHEY and CDR2 SVGAGI. CDR3 amino acids: CASSWIRGRERTQYF. CDR3 coding DNA: TGTGCCAGCAGTTGGATAAGGGGTCGGGAAAGGACCCAGTACTTC.

The J gene is TRBJ2-7, the V gene TRBV6-1; D not resolved. The V end was cut by 7 bases, the J end by 2 bases, with 15 bases between. The CDR3 covers 14 residues. From germline, CDR1 is MNHNS and CDR2 SASEGT. The CDR3 loop is CASTPEGLPYEQYF. In nucleotides, the CDR3 is TGTGCCAGCACCCCCGAAGGCCTCCCCTACGAGCAGTACTTC.

The chain combines TRBV7-2 with TRBJ2-1, with 10 bases aligning to TRBD1. With V trimmed by 5 bases and J by 9 bases, 7 bases remained unmatched. The CDR3 sequence is 14 residues long. Germline V gene sequence: CDR1 SGHTA, CDR2 FQGNSA. The CDR3 protein is CASSPRTGGLEQFF. The CDR3, as DNA: TGTGCCAGCAGCCCTCGGACAGGGGGTCTTGAGCAGTTCTTC.

There are many counts of this clonotype. The chain joins TRBV6-5 to TRBJ2-5; D is uncertain. The germline gives CDR1 MNHEY, CDR2 SVGAGI. V was clipped by 2 bases and J by 5 bases, with 12 bases between them. CDR3 length: 14 residues. This CDR3 reads CASSYLGLKETQYF. CDR3 nucleotides: TGTGCCAGCAGTTACCTTGGGCTTAAGGAGACCCAGTACTTC.

The V call is TRBV24-1, the J call TRBJ2-2; no clear D gene. This CDR3 has 12 amino acids. The V gene's germline CDR1 is KGHDR and CDR2 SFDVKD. V lost 9 bases to trimming and J lost 6 bases, with 10 bases between them. The chain's CDR3 is CATRAQAGELFF. The CDR3 DNA reads TGTGCCACCCGCGCACAAGCCGGGGAGCTGTTTTTT.

This clonotype was found a few times. V gene TRBV15 combines with J gene TRBJ2-7, with 11 bases aligning to TRBD1. Germline CDR1 is LNHNV and CDR2 is YYDKDF (reference sequence). The ends lost 3 bases at V and 5 bases at J; junction bases unmatched: 9. There are 16 residues in the CDR3. The CDR3 sequence is CATSRARTGGRDEQYF. DNA for the CDR3: TGTGCCACCAGCAGGGCTAGGACAGGGGGCAGGGACGAGCAGTACTTC.

The V and J genes are TRBV19 and TRBJ1-5; D gene ambiguous. CDR3 length: 15 amino acids. V lost 3 bases and J lost 1, with 10 bases in between. The germline gives CDR1 LNHDA, CDR2 SQIVND (reference sequence). Written as DNA, the CDR3 is TGTGCCAGTAGTATGAGCCCTAGGAGCAATCAGCCCCAGCATTTT. Protein product: CASSMSPRSNQPQHF.

The sample holds a few counts of this clonotype. One end of the junction varies from germline; a read error may be responsible. This rearrangement joins TRBV27 to TRBJ2-7; no reliable D call. The V gene's germline CDR1 is MNHEY and CDR2 SMNVEV (reference sequence). This CDR3 comprises 8 residues. CDR3 bases: TGTGCCAGCAGTTTTTTGTCCTTC. Protein sequence: CASSFLSF.

The sample holds many counts of this clonotype. The chain joins TRBV4-3 to TRBJ2-1; D is tentatively TRBD1 or TRBD2 (5 bases each). The CDR3 is 17 amino acids. V lost 0 bases, J lost 4 bases, and 16 bases lay in between. The V gene's germline CDR1 is LGHNA and CDR2 YSLEER. In DNA, the CDR3 is TGCGCCAGCAGCCAAGATACTGGGGGAGTGGGGTACAATGAGCAGTTCTTC. Translating it yields CASSQDTGGVGYNEQFF.

This clonotype was seen just once. One junction end does not reproduce the germline sequence, and a read error may be involved. The chain recombines TRBV30 with TRBJ2-4; 10 bases are a match to TRBD2. The length of the CDR3 is 14 residues. Germline V gives CDR1 GTSNPN, CDR2 SVGIG (reference sequence). The CDR3 DNA follows: TGTGCCTGGTGTCTAGCGGGAGCCAAAAACATTCATTACTTC. This sequence encodes CAWCLAGAKNIHYF. The whole variable domain, remainder taken from reference TRBV30 and TRBJ2-4, is SQTIHQWPATLVQPVGSPLSLECTVEGTSNPNLYWYRQAAGRGLQLLFYSVGIGQISSEVPQNLSASRPQDRQFILSSKKLLLSDSGFYLCAWCLAGAKNIHYFGAGTRLSVL.

The J gene is TRBJ2-6, the V gene TRBV7-6, with D tentatively TRBD1 (5 bases). CDR3 length: 17 residues. The germline V gene encodes CDR1 SGHVS and CDR2 FNYEAQ. The V and J ends lost 5 bases and 0 bases respectively, with 14 bases between them. The CDR3 region has the DNA TGTGCCAGCAGCCTAAGGCAGGGCTCCTCTGGGGCCAACGTCCTGACTTTC. Residues: CASSLRQGSSGANVLTF. Looking up the rest from reference TRBV7-6 and TRBJ2-6 gives the full variable domain: GAGVSQSPRYKVTKRGQDVALRCDPISGHVSLYWYRQALGQGPEFLTYFNYEAQQDKSGLPNDRFSAERPEGSISTLTIQRTEQRDSAMYRCASSLRQGSSGANVLTFGAGSRLTVL.

This clonotype was counted only a few times. The chain couples TRBV6-1 to TRBJ1-5, with D possibly TRBD1 on 5 matching bases. The CDR3 spans 14 residues. The ends were cut back, 10 bases at V and 4 bases at J, with 17 bases in the middle. Per the germline V gene, CDR1 is MNHNS and CDR2 is SASEGT. CDR3 protein: CATSSRGGNQPQHF. The CDR3 DNA is TGTGCCACCTCTTCCCGCGGGGGGAATCAGCCCCAGCATTTT.

A few counts support this clonotype. The chain joins TRBV7-8 to TRBJ2-5; a possible D gene is TRBD1 (6 bases). CDR3 length: 14 residues. Germline V gene data show CDR1 as SGHVS and CDR2 as FQNEAQ. Trimming removed 4 bases at V and 5 bases at J, with 14 bases between. The CDR3 here is CASSSETGSETQYF. CDR3 DNA sequence: TGTGCCAGCAGCTCGGAAACAGGGAGCGAGACCCAGTACTTC.

This clonotype was counted a few times. The chain has TRBV27 and TRBJ1-4; TRBD1 might be the D (5 bases). This CDR3 is 14 amino acids long. V was trimmed by 3 bases and J by 5 bases, leaving 10 bases between them. Germline V gives CDR1 MNHEY, CDR2 SMNVEV (reference sequence). CDR3 DNA sequence: TGTGCCAGCAGTTTCGCAGGGTGGAATGAAAAACTGTTTTTT. It specifies CASSFAGWNEKLFF.

In this sample, this clonotype turned up many times. The chain joins TRBV5-1 to TRBJ2-1, with unresolved D. This CDR3 has 14 amino acids. The V end lost 0 bases, the J end lost 3 bases, and 7 bases lay between the germline ends. Germline V gene data show CDR1 as SGHRS and CDR2 as YFSETQ. CDR3 loop: CASSLDGSYNEQFF. The DNA of the CDR3 is TGCGCCAGCAGCTTGGATGGCAGCTACAATGAGCAGTTCTTC.

The chain employs TRBV25-1 and TRBJ2-2; D is perhaps TRBD1 or TRBD2 (5 bases each). Germline CDR1 and CDR2: MGHDK and SYGVNS. The V and J ends lost 7 bases and 7 bases respectively, with 16 bases between them. The CDR3 is 14 amino acids. CDR3 residues: CASTRDHRSGELFF. CDR3 sequence (DNA): TGTGCCAGCACCCGGGACCACCGGAGCGGGGAGCTGTTTTTT.

This clonotype was seen more than once but under ten times. The CDR3 bases are TGTGCCAGCTCACCAGCGGCAGGGAGAGTCGAGCAGTACTTC. Amino acid sequence: CASSPAAGRVEQYF. V gene TRBV18 combines with J gene TRBJ2-7, with D perhaps assigned TRBD1 or TRBD2 (5 bases each). The CDR3 length is 14 residues. V lost 2 bases and J lost 6, with 14 bases in between. Germline V gives CDR1 KGHSH, CDR2 LQKENI.